This T cell receptor beta chain came from a study of blood T cell repertoires in COVID-19. Across the whole study: COVID-19 samples, acute and convalescent, were from the United States, Italy and Spain. Nucleic acid was either cDNA or gDNA, and it came from T cells, B-cell-depleted T cells, or PBMCs.

The germline V gene encodes CDR1 SGHRS and CDR2 YFSETQ. The trim removed 0 bases at V and 4 bases at J, leaving 5 bases unmatched. The CDR3 loop spans 16 amino acids. In the original analysis: It was from reference gene primer amplification that nucleated cell counts were estimated. Generated by immunoSEQ multiplex PCR, the TCRdb table keeps only in-frame clones and is missing some. The DNA gave D and trimming, while V, J and clone size come from that table. The sample lists fewer than 250,000 clones, roughly 80% seen once, with about 10% in the top ten. This clone occurred a few times. Sequenced: peripheral blood. The sequence derives from a woman over 75 with acute or convalescent COVID-19. The chain employs TRBV5-1 and TRBJ2-2, with TRBD2 identical over 8 bases. The CDR3 coding sequence is TGCGCCAGCAGCTTGGCGGTAGCGGGGCCCACCGGGGAGCTGTTTTTT. It codes for CASSLAVAGPTGELFF.